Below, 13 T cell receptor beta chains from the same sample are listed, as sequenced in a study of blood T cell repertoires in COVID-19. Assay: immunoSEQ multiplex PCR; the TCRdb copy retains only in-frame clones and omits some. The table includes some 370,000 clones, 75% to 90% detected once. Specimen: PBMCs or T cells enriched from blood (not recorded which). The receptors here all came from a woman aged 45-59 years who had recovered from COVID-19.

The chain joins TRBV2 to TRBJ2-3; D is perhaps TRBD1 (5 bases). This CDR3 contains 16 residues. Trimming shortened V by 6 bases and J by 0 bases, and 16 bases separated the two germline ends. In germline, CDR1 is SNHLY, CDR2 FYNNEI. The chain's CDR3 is CASSLEGQVSTDTQYF. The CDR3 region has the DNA TGTGCCAGCAGCCTTGAAGGACAAGTCAGCACAGATACGCAGTATTTT.

CDR3 in DNA: TGTGCCAGCAGCCCGCCGAACCCCCAGGGAAACACCATATATTTT. This codes for CASSPPNPQGNTIYF. This sequence joins TRBV3-1 (or the pseudogene TRBV3-2) and TRBJ1-3; D ambiguous. Germline CDR1 is LGHDT and CDR2 is YNNKEL (reference sequence). The CDR3 has 15 amino acids. V was shortened by 4 bases and J by 4 bases, with 14 bases between the two germline ends.

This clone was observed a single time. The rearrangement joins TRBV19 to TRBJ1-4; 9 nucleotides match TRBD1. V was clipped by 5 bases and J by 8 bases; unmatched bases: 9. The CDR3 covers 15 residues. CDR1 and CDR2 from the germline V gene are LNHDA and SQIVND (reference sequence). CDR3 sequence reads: CASSPPGQGAEKLFF. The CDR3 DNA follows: TGTGCCAGTAGTCCTCCGGGACAGGGCGCAGAAAAACTGTTTTTT.

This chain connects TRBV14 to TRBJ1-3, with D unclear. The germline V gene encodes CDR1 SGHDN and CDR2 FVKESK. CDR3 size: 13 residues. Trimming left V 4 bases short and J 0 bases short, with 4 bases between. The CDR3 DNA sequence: TGTGCCAGCAGCCCAGTCTCTGGAAACACCATATATTTT. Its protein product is CASSPVSGNTIYF. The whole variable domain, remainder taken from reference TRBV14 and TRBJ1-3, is EAGVTQFPSHSVIEKGQTVTLRCDPISGHDNLYWYRRVMGKEIKFLLHFVKESKQDESGMPNNRFLAERTGGTYSTLKVQPAELEDSGVYFCASSPVSGNTIYFGEGSWLTVV.

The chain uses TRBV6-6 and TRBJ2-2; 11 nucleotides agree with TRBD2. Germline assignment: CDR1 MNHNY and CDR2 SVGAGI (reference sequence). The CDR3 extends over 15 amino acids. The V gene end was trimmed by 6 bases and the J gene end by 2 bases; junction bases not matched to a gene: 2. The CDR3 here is CASSTSGSNTGELFF. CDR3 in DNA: TGTGCCAGCAGCACTAGCGGGAGTAACACCGGGGAGCTGTTTTTT.

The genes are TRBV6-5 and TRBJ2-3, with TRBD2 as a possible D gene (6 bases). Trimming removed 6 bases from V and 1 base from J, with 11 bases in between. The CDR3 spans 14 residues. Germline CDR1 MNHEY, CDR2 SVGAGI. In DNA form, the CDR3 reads TGTGCCAGCAGACCTCGACTAGGCACAGATACGCAGTATTTT. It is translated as CASRPRLGTDTQYF.

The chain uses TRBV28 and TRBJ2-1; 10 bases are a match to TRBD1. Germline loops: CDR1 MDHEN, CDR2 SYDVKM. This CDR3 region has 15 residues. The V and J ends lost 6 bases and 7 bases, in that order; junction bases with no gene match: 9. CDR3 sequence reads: CASSKLRTGGNEQFF. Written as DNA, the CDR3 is TGTGCCAGCAGCAAGCTTAGGACAGGGGGAAATGAGCAGTTCTTC.

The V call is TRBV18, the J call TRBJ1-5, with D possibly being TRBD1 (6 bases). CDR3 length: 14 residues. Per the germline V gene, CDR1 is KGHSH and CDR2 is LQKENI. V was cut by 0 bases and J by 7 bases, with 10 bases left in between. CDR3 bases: TGTGCCAGCTCACCACCGGACAGCCAACAGCCCCAGCATTTT. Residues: CASSPPDSQQPQHF.

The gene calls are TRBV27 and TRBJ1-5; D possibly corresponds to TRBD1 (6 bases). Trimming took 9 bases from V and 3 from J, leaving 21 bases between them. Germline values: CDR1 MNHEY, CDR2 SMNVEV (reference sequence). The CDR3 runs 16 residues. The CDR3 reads CARVTQGQIFNQPQHF. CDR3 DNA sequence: TGTGCCAGGGTGACTCAAGGACAGATTTTCAATCAGCCCCAGCATTTT.

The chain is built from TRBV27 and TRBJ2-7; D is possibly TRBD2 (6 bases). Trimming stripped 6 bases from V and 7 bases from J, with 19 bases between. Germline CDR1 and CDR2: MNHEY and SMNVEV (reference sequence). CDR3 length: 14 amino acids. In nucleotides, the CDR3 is TGTGCCAGCAGACGGGACTCCCAGTTAGGGGAGCAGTACTTC. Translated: CASRRDSQLGEQYF.

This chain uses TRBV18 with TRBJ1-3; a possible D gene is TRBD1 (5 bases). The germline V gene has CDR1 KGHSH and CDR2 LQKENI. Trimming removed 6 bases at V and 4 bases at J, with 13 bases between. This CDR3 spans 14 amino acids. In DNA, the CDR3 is TGTGCCAGCTCGCCCGACAGCTTAGGAAACACCATATATTTT. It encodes CASSPDSLGNTIYF.

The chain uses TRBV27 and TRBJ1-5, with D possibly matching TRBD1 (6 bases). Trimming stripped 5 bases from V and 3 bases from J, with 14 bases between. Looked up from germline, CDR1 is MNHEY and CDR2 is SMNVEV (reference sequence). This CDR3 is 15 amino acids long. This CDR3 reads CASSHRTALNQPQHF. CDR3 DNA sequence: TGTGCCAGCAGTCACAGGACAGCTCTCAATCAGCCCCAGCATTTT.

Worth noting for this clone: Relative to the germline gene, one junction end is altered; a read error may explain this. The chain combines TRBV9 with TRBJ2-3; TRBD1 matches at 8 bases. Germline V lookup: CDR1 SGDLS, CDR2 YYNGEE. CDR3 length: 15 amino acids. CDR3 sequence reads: CASNVGPTGADTQYF. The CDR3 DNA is TGTGCCAGCAACGTAGGACCGACAGGGGCAGATACGCAGTATTTT.